These 19 T cell receptor beta chains were sequenced from one sample in a study of T cells in narcolepsy. TCRdb's table, derived via immunoSEQ multiplex PCR, lists solely in-frame clones and lacks some. Among tens of thousands of clones listed, over 80% were seen once. Sequenced input: memory (CD45RA-) CD4+ T cells from blood. These receptor sequences come from a human donor in good health.

In the case of this clone: Other DNA sequences from this sample encode an identical CDR3 as well. The chain is built from TRBV27 and TRBJ1-6, with 7 nucleotides matching TRBD1. The trim removed 6 bases at V and 8 bases at J, leaving 7 bases unmatched. Germline values: CDR1 MNHEY, CDR2 SMNVEV (reference sequence). This CDR3 contains 14 residues. The CDR3 here is CASRIQGGDSPLHF. CDR3 nucleotide sequence: TGTGCCAGCAGGATTCAGGGGGGAGATTCACCCCTCCACTTT.

The V and J genes are TRBV11-2 and TRBJ1-1; D ambiguous. The CDR3 consists of 14 residues. The germline V gene encodes CDR1 SGHAT and CDR2 FQNNGV. Trimming shortened V by 3 bases and J by 1 base, and 9 bases separated the two germline ends. In DNA form, the CDR3 reads TGTGCCAGCAGCTTTGGGTTCCGGAACACTGAAGCTTTCTTT. It is translated as CASSFGFRNTEAFF.

The rearrangement uses TRBV5-1 and TRBJ1-1; D is ambiguous. Trimming cost V 1 base and J 8 bases, with 15 bases left between them. This CDR3 spans 14 amino acids. The germline V gene has CDR1 SGHRS and CDR2 YFSETQ. CDR3 nucleotide sequence: TGCGCCAGCAGCTTGTACGGGGTGGGGTCCGAAGCTTTCTTT. As protein: CASSLYGVGSEAFF.

The chain couples TRBV19 to TRBJ2-3, with D unresolved. Germline values: CDR1 LNHDA, CDR2 SQIVND (reference sequence). The CDR3 has 12 amino acids. V was shortened by 0 bases and J by 8 bases, with 6 bases between the two germline ends. CDR3 protein: CASSIDGGTQYF. In DNA form, the CDR3 reads TGTGCCAGTAGTATAGACGGTGGTACGCAGTATTTT.

The chain has TRBV5-1 and TRBJ2-5; D perhaps matches TRBD2 (5 bases). V was clipped by 2 bases and J by 7 bases, with 18 bases between them. CDR1 SGHRS and CDR2 YFSETQ come from the germline V gene. This CDR3 region has 15 residues. CDR3 nucleotide sequence: TGCGCCAGCAGCTTTGAGGACTCCCGACTCGGGACCCAGTACTTC. Translating gives CASSFEDSRLGTQYF. The whole variable domain, filled in from reference TRBV5-1 and TRBJ2-5, reads KAGVTQTPRYLIKTRGQQVTLSCSPISGHRSVSWYQQTPGQGLQFLFEYFSETQRNKGNFPGRFSGRQFSNSRSEMNVSTLELGDSALYLCASSFEDSRLGTQYFGPGTRLLVL.

The CDR3 protein is CATSPADRSYGYTF. CDR3 nucleotide sequence: TGTGCCACCAGCCCAGCGGACAGGTCTTATGGCTACACCTTC. The chain recombines TRBV15 with TRBJ1-2; 7 bases map to TRBD1. The germline gives CDR1 LNHNV, CDR2 YYDKDF (reference sequence). J gave up 5 bases and V 5 bases, and 8 bases lay outside the gene matches. The CDR3 covers 14 residues.

The chain carries TRBV2 and TRBJ1-5; weak D call: TRBD1 (5 bases). The CDR3 covers 19 residues. Germline assignment: CDR1 SNHLY and CDR2 FYNNEI. V was shortened by 5 bases and J by 6 bases, with 29 bases between the two germline ends. The CDR3 sequence is CASSIRRVGGARGGQPQHF. The DNA of the CDR3 is TGTGCCAGCAGTATACGAAGGGTCGGCGGGGCCCGGGGTGGTCAGCCCCAGCATTTT. Full variable domain (remainder filled in from reference TRBV2 and TRBJ1-5): EPEVTQTPSHQVTQMGQEVILRCVPISNHLYFYWYRQILGQKVEFLVSFYNNEISEKSEIFDDQFSVERPDGSNFTLKIRSTKLEDSAMYFCASSIRRVGGARGGQPQHFGDGTRLSIL.

This clone was picked up one time. The CDR3 bases are TGTGCCAGCAGCCGACAGGGAAGTCCTGGCTACACCTTC. Protein sequence: CASSRQGSPGYTF. The gene calls are TRBV6-5 and TRBJ1-2, with 7 bases aligning to TRBD1. The CDR3 covers 13 residues. Germline CDR1 and CDR2: MNHEY and SVGAGI. Trimming at V came to 6 bases and at J to 7 bases, leaving 8 bases not matched to a gene.

This clone was counted a single time. This chain uses TRBV7-8 with TRBJ2-5; no reliable D call. Germline CDR1 is SGHVS and CDR2 is FQNEAQ. The CDR3 length is 15 residues. V shed 6 bases and J shed 4 bases, with 18 bases lying between them. CDR3 amino acids: CASRQKKWEGETQYF. The CDR3 DNA sequence: TGTGCCAGCAGACAAAAGAAGTGGGAAGGAGAGACCCAGTACTTC.

The chain carries TRBV19 and TRBJ1-5; a possible D gene is TRBD1 (5 bases). The CDR3 covers 11 residues. Trimming removed 8 bases from V and 5 bases from J, with 7 bases in between. Germline V gene lookup returns CDR1 LNHDA and CDR2 SQIVND (reference sequence). The CDR3 DNA reads TGTGCCAGTGGGACTCATCAGCCCCAGCATTTT. Its protein is CASGTHQPQHF.

The rearrangement uses TRBV5-1 and TRBJ2-1; D perhaps matches TRBD2 (7 bases). This CDR3 contains 13 residues. V was cut by 10 bases and J by 5 bases, with 16 bases left in between. Germline loops: CDR1 SGHRS, CDR2 YFSETQ. This CDR3 reads CAPEGGDNNEQFF. The CDR3 region has the DNA TGCGCCCCGGAAGGGGGGGATAACAATGAGCAGTTCTTC.

This chain's CDR3 is CASSSGQGETQYF. The DNA for the CDR3 is TGTGCCAGCAGCTCCGGACAGGGTGAGACCCAGTACTTC. The V gene is TRBV6-5, the J gene TRBJ2-5; 8 bases are a match to TRBD1. J gave up 5 bases and V 6 bases, and 5 bases lay outside the gene matches. The germline V gene encodes CDR1 MNHEY and CDR2 SVGAGI. This CDR3 has 13 residues.

V usage is TRBV6-5 and J usage is TRBJ1-3; 7 bases are shared with TRBD1. Germline loops: CDR1 MNHEY, CDR2 SVGAGI. There are 14 residues in the CDR3. With V trimmed by 7 bases and J by 2 bases, 5 bases remained unmatched. The CDR3 region has the DNA TGTGCCAGCACTGCAGGGGGGCCTGGAAACACCATATATTTT. This sequence encodes CASTAGGPGNTIYF.

In DNA, the CDR3 is TGTGCCAGCAGTTTGGGGGGTTGGGGTGAAAAACTGTTTTTT. This sequence encodes CASSLGGWGEKLFF. The V and J genes are TRBV27 and TRBJ1-4; D might be TRBD1 (5 bases). V was cut by 3 bases and J by 7 bases, with 12 bases left in between. Looked up from germline, CDR1 is MNHEY and CDR2 is SMNVEV (reference sequence). The CDR3 is 14 residues long.

The chain uses TRBV28 and TRBJ1-1, with D maybe TRBD1 (5 bases). CDR3 length: 14 amino acids. Looked up from germline, CDR1 is MDHEN and CDR2 is SYDVKM. Trimming left V 6 bases short and J 5 bases short, with 16 bases between. The CDR3 reads CASRHGGADTEAFF. The CDR3 DNA reads as TGTGCCAGCAGGCATGGAGGGGCTGATACTGAAGCTTTCTTT. Variable domain in full (rest from reference TRBV28 and TRBJ1-1): DVKVTQSSRYLVKRTGEKVFLECVQDMDHENMFWYRQDPGLGLRLIYFSYDVKMKEKGDIPEGYSVSREKKERFSLILESASTNQTSMYLCASRHGGADTEAFFGQGTRLTVV.

The chain couples TRBV11-2 to TRBJ2-7, with 8 bases that match TRBD2. The CDR3 spans 14 residues. The V gene end was trimmed by 5 bases and the J gene end by 5 bases; junction bases not matched to a gene: 8. Germline V gene sequence: CDR1 SGHAT, CDR2 FQNNGV. The chain's CDR3 is CASSRAGGQDEQYF. The CDR3 DNA reads as TGTGCCAGCAGCCGGGCGGGGGGCCAGGACGAGCAGTACTTC.

The chain links TRBV19 to TRBJ2-1; 13 bases align to TRBD2. In germline, CDR1 is LNHDA, CDR2 SQIVND (reference sequence). V gave up 5 bases and J gave up 8 bases; unmatched junction bases: 15. This CDR3 spans 18 amino acids. This chain's CDR3 is CASSRLGLAGAPDDEQFF. The CDR3 region has the DNA TGTGCCAGTAGTCGACTTGGACTAGCGGGGGCCCCGGATGATGAGCAGTTCTTC.

This clone has a handful of counts. The chain uses TRBV11-2 and TRBJ1-5; D is possibly TRBD1 (5 bases). This CDR3 is built from 14 residues. Germline V gene data show CDR1 as SGHAT and CDR2 as FQNNGV. The V and J ends lost 2 bases and 3 bases respectively, with 8 bases between them. The CDR3 DNA reads as TGTGCCAGCAGCTTATCAGGGTTCAATCAGCCCCAGCATTTT. Protein: CASSLSGFNQPQHF.

The V gene is TRBV4-3, the J gene TRBJ1-2; D may be TRBD1 (6 bases). V lost 2 bases and J 3 bases, leaving 10 bases between the germline ends. There are 14 residues in the CDR3. Per the germline V gene, CDR1 is LGHNA and CDR2 is YSLEER. CDR3 sequence (DNA): TGCGCCAGCAGCCAAAATAGGGGGGACTATGGCTACACCTTC. Translated, it gives CASSQNRGDYGYTF.